Detailed here is one TCR beta chain. Its antigen remains unidentified. This sample was taken from a study of T cells after posttransplantation cyclophosphamide. Here immunoSEQ multiplex PCR was the method, and the copy in TCRdb shows in-frame clones only, minus some. The sample has approximately 50,000 clones, 94% seen once. The study, taken as a whole, reports: Blood and skin or GI T cell repertoires showed limited TRB overlap.

The sequencing input was PBMCs. This TCR came from a woman in her twenties or thirties in good health and a related stem cell transplant donor.

This CDR3 is CASSLVFTDTQYF. CDR3 sequence (DNA): TGTGCCAGCAGCTTAGTATTCACAGATACGCAGTATTTT. The chain has TRBV7-2 and TRBJ2-3; D unresolved. The V gene's germline CDR1 is SGHTA and CDR2 FQGNSA. Trimming pared 1 base from V and 2 bases from J, leaving 4 bases between. This CDR3 spans 13 amino acids.